Detailed here is one TCR beta chain. Its antigen is unknown. One base away lies a much larger clone, so this may be a sequencing read error. As to time point: healthy volunteer bleed at 6 weeks. Total RNA came from unfractionated whole blood. The CDR3 sequence is 11 residues long. The germline V gene encodes CDR1 ENHRY and CDR2 SYGVKD. The study's library attached unique molecular identifiers to single cDNA molecules. Per the original data handling: Counts of TCRs in each sample centred on a median of roughly 89,000 and extended from approximately 21,000 to 630,000. MiXCR, applied by TCRdb to the RACE reads, yields one record per CDR3 protein. The V and J calls were not made by the authors but by TCRdb's processing. This sample has 65,000 or so distinct CDR3 sequences, with around 6.1% found just once. The entry originates in a study of human T cells and chemical hapten exposure. Across the whole study: Yields of TCR per sample differed, chiefly owing to small differences in pooled library volume.

Points from the study as a whole: DPC sensitization produced no change in TCRs with frequency above 1 in 1000.

The rearrangement links TRBV10-3 to TRBJ1-5; D gene uncertain. The source material was whole blood. This clonotype was obtained from a female donor in good health. Some clones in this sample may be carry-over from other donors' samples. In DNA, the CDR3 is TGTGCCATCGGGAAGAATCGGCCCCAGCATTTT. Translated: CAIGKNRPQHF.